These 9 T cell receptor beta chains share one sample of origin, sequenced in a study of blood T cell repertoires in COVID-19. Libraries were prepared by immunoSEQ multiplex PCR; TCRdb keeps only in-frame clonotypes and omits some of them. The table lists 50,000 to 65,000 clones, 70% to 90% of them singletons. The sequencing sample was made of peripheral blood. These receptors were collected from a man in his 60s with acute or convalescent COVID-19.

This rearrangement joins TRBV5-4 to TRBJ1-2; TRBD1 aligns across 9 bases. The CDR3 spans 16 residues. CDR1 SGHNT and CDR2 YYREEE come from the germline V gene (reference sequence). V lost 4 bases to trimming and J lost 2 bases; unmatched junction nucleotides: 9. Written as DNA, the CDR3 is TGTGCCAGCAGCCGAGCTCCCGGGACAGGGAACTATGGCTACACCTTC. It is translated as CASSRAPGTGNYGYTF.

CDR3 residues: CASSPGTSGGPSNEQFF. CDR3 in DNA: TGCGCCAGCAGCCCGGGGACTAGCGGGGGGCCATCCAATGAGCAGTTCTTC. V gene TRBV5-1 combines with J gene TRBJ2-1, with 15 positions matching TRBD2. CDR1 is SGHRS, CDR2 YFSETQ, per germline. This CDR3 comprises 17 residues. The V segment lost 4 bases and the J segment 6 bases; nucleotides outside the gene matches: 8.

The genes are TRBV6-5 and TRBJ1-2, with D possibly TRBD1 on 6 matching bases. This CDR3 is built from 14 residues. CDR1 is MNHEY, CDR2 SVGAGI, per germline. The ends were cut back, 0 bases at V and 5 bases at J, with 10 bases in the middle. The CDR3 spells CASSYSPGEYGYTF. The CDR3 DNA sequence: TGTGCCAGCAGTTACTCGCCAGGGGAGTATGGCTACACCTTC.

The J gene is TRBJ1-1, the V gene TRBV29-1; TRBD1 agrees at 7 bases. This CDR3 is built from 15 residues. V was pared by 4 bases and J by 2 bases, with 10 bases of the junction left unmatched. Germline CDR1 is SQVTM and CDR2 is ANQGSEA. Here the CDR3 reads CSVGSHRGLNTEAFF. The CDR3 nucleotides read TGCAGCGTTGGGTCCCACAGGGGCTTAAACACTGAAGCTTTCTTT.

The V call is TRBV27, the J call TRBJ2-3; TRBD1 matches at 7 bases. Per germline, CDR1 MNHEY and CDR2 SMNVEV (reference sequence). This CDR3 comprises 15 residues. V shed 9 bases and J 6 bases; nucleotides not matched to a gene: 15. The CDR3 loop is CARISRGTARDTQYF. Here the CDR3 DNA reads TGTGCCAGAATCTCAAGGGGGACAGCCCGGGATACGCAGTATTTT.

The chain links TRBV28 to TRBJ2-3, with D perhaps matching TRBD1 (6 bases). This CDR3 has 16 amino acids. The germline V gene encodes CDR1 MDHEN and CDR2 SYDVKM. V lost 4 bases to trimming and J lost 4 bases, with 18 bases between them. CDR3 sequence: CASSSPQGPRADTQYF. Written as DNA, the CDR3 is TGTGCCAGCAGTTCCCCACAGGGCCCCAGGGCAGATACGCAGTATTTT.

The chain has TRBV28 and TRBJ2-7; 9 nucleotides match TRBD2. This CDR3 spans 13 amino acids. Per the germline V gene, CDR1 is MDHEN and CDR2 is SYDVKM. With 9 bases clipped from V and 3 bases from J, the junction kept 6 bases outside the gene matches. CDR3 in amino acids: CASLASGIYEQYF. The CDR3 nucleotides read TGTGCCAGTCTCGCTAGCGGGATCTACGAGCAGTACTTC. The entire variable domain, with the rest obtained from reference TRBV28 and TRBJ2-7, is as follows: DVKVTQSSRYLVKRTGEKVFLECVQDMDHENMFWYRQDPGLGLRLIYFSYDVKMKEKGDIPEGYSVSREKKERFSLILESASTNQTSMYLCASLASGIYEQYFGPGTRLTVT.

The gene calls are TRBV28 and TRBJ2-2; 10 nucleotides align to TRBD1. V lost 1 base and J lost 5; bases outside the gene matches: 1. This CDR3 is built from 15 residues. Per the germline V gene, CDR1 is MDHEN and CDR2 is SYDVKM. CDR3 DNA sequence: TGTGCCAGCAGTTTATTGGGACAGGGGACCGGGGAGCTGTTTTTT. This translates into CASSLLGQGTGELFF.

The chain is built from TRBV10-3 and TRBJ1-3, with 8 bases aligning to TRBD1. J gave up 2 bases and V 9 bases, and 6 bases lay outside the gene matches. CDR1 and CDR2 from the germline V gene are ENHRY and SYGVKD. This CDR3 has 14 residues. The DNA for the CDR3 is TGTGCCATGATCGACAGGGGAGCTGGAAACACCATATATTTT. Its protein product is CAMIDRGAGNTIYF.